A selection of T cell receptor beta chains follows, all from one sample in a study of blood T cell repertoires in COVID-19. Only in-frame clones appear in the TCRdb table, and some are missing; sequencing was by immunoSEQ multiplex PCR. The repertoire has over 200,000 clones, roughly 80% of them found once; the top ten carry approximately 5.4%. Material for sequencing was peripheral blood. All receptors derive from a human donor in a cohort sampled during active COVID-19. CDR3s include the opening cysteine and the closing phenylalanine or tryptophan. The order of the fields is CDR3 protein, CDR3 DNA, V gene, D gene, J gene, clone size. The D gene is left open where the match is weak. Only some rows state a clone size, as once, few, many or a class for expanded clones.

CASSPGSGNTIYF TGTGCCAGTAGTCCCGGCTCTGGAAACACCATATATTTT TRBV19 NA TRBJ1-3 few
CASSEPGIAYEQYF TGTGCCAGCTCAGAACCCGGGATCGCCTACGAGCAGTACTTC TRBV18 NA TRBJ2-7 NA
CASSLDYYNEQFF TGTGCCAGCAGCCTGGACTACTACAATGAGCAGTTCTTC TRBV7-9 NA TRBJ2-1 NA
CAWSEPRLAGATGELFF TGTGCCTGGAGTGAACCTCGACTAGCGGGAGCCACCGGGGAGCTGTTTTTT TRBV30 TRBD2 TRBJ2-2 NA
CATSSRPSTGGSYEQYF TGTGCCACCAGCAGTCGTCCCTCCACAGGGGGCTCCTACGAGCAGTACTTC TRBV15 TRBD1 TRBJ2-7 NA
CASSPQGGNSNQPQHF TGTGCCAGCAGCCCTCAGGGAGGGAATAGCAATCAGCCCCAGCATTTT TRBV6-2/TRBV6-3 NA TRBJ1-5 NA
CAWSGVREGLLGENTEAFF TGTGCCTGGAGTGGGGTACGGGAGGGGTTACTGGGGGAGAACACTGAAGCTTTCTTT TRBV30 NA TRBJ1-1 NA
CATSRGVSSIYGYTF TGTGCCACCTCACGGGGGGTGAGTTCCATATATGGCTACACCTTC TRBV19 NA TRBJ1-2 NA
CASSLDYWQGTYEQYF TGTGCCAGCAGCTTAGATTATTGGCAGGGGACCTACGAGCAGTACTTC TRBV11-2 NA TRBJ2-7 NA
CASSPKQGSMETQYF TGTGCCAGCTCACCAAAACAGGGGTCGATGGAGACCCAGTACTTC TRBV18 TRBD1 TRBJ2-5 NA
CASSPSRGETQYF TGTGCCAGCAGCCCGTCTAGGGGGGAGACCCAGTACTTC TRBV7-2 NA TRBJ2-5 NA
CASGGATGYNEQFF TGTGCCAGCGGAGGGGCTACAGGATACAATGAGCAGTTCTTC TRBV9 NA TRBJ2-1 NA
CASSIPRGLAGGNTQYF TGTGCCAGTAGTATACCCCGGGGCTTAGCGGGAGGGAATACGCAGTATTTT TRBV19 TRBD2 TRBJ2-3 once
CASSLGQGANTGELFF TGTGCCAGCAGCTTAGGACAGGGGGCGAACACCGGGGAGCTGTTTTTT TRBV7-2 TRBD1 TRBJ2-2 few
CASQAGGAYEQYF TGTGCCAGCCAAGCAGGGGGCGCCTACGAGCAGTACTTC TRBV6-5 TRBD1 TRBJ2-7 NA
CASSLNPLAAGGTDTQYF TGCGCCAGCAGCTTAAACCCCCTGGCAGCGGGGGGCACAGATACGCAGTATTTT TRBV5-1 TRBD2 TRBJ2-3 NA
CASSRIAGPHSGANVLTF TGCGCCAGCAGCCGTATAGCGGGACCACACTCTGGGGCCAACGTCCTGACTTTC TRBV5-1 TRBD2 TRBJ2-6 NA
CASSQDRASGEQETQYF TGCGCCAGCAGCCAAGATAGGGCTAGCGGAGAACAAGAGACCCAGTACTTC TRBV4-3 TRBD2 TRBJ2-5 NA
CASTPGGRMNTEAFF TGTGCCAGCACCCCCGGTGGGCGCATGAACACTGAAGCTTTCTTT TRBV5-4 NA TRBJ1-1 NA
CASERFSSYNEQFF TGTGCCTCTGAGCGTTTTAGCTCCTACAATGAGCAGTTCTTC TRBV30 NA TRBJ2-1 NA
CASSLRRGEGYTF TGTGCCAGCAGTTTAAGACGGGGTGAGGGCTACACCTTC TRBV28 NA TRBJ1-2 NA
CASSQAVSYEQYF TGTGCCAGCAGCCAAGCGGTATCCTACGAGCAGTACTTC TRBV14 NA TRBJ2-7 NA
CASSMRDTSTDTQYF TGTGCCAGCAGTATGAGAGACACCAGCACAGATACGCAGTATTTT TRBV7-3 NA TRBJ2-3 NA
CASRDTRGGNTIYF TGTGCCAGCAGGGACACAAGAGGAGGAAACACCATATATTTT TRBV6-5 NA TRBJ1-3 few
CASSPPIRLRGLYNEQFF TGTGCCAGCTCACCACCTATACGATTGCGGGGGCTCTACAATGAGCAGTTCTTC TRBV18 NA TRBJ2-1 NA
CAISDGLAGLSYEQYF TGTGCCATCAGTGACGGTCTAGCGGGCCTGTCCTACGAGCAGTACTTC TRBV10-3 TRBD2 TRBJ2-7 NA
CASSSQVGGYTF TGTGCCAGCAGCTCACAGGTGGGAGGCTACACCTTC TRBV7-2 NA TRBJ1-2 once
CAIRAGESYEQYF TGTGCCATCAGAGCCGGAGAATCCTACGAGCAGTACTTC TRBV10-3 NA TRBJ2-7 NA
CASSSHRGKDSPLHF TGTGCCAGCAGTTCCCACAGGGGGAAGGATTCACCCCTCCACTTT TRBV28 TRBD1 TRBJ1-6 NA
CASNDNMNTEAFF TGCGCCTCAAATGACAACATGAACACTGAAGCTTTCTTT TRBV10-2 NA TRBJ1-1 NA
CASSKDRVGTDTQYF TGTGCCAGCAGCAAGGACAGGGTGGGCACAGATACGCAGTATTTT TRBV7-6 TRBD1 TRBJ2-3 NA
CASSLGQGYYEQYF TGTGCCAGCTCACTTGGACAGGGATACTACGAGCAGTACTTC TRBV18 TRBD1 TRBJ2-7 NA
CASSVGRTSGNYEQYF TGTGCCAGCAGTGTAGGGAGGACTAGCGGAAACTACGAGCAGTACTTC TRBV9 TRBD2 TRBJ2-7 NA
CASSLTGHHEQYF TGTGCCAGCAGTTTAACAGGCCACCACGAGCAGTACTTC TRBV28 NA TRBJ2-7 NA
CASSLAGQGPYEQYF TGCGCCAGCAGCTTGGCAGGACAGGGTCCCTACGAGCAGTACTTC TRBV5-1 TRBD1 TRBJ2-7 NA
CASSALVAGSVSSYNEQFF TGTGCCAGCAGCGCACTGGTAGCGGGATCAGTTAGCTCCTACAATGAGCAGTTCTTC TRBV7-8 TRBD2 TRBJ2-1 NA
CATSRAGGQGNQPQHF TGTGCCACCAGCAGAGCAGGCGGGCAGGGCAATCAGCCCCAGCATTTT TRBV15 NA TRBJ1-5 NA
CASSQDASGDSYEQYF TGCGCCAGCAGCCAAGATGCTAGCGGGGACTCCTACGAGCAGTACTTC TRBV4-3 TRBD2 TRBJ2-7 NA
CASTIGRAGQNLFYEQYF TGCGCCAGTACCATCGGTCGGGCAGGGCAGAACCTTTTCTACGAGCAGTACTTC TRBV5-1 NA TRBJ2-7 NA
CASSYSGGPLETQYF TGTGCCAGCAGTTACTCAGGGGGACCCCTGGAGACCCAGTACTTC TRBV6-5 NA TRBJ2-5 NA
CASNPADRGSNQPQHF TGTGCCAGCAACCCCGCTGACAGGGGATCAAATCAGCCCCAGCATTTT TRBV28 TRBD1 TRBJ1-5 once
CASSPQGGPTGELFF TGTGCCAGCTCACCACAGGGAGGTCCCACCGGGGAGCTGTTTTTT TRBV18 NA TRBJ2-2 few
CASSAGTSGRMGELFF TGTGCCAGCAGCGCCGGGACTAGCGGGAGAATGGGGGAGCTGTTTTTT TRBV9 TRBD2 TRBJ2-2 few